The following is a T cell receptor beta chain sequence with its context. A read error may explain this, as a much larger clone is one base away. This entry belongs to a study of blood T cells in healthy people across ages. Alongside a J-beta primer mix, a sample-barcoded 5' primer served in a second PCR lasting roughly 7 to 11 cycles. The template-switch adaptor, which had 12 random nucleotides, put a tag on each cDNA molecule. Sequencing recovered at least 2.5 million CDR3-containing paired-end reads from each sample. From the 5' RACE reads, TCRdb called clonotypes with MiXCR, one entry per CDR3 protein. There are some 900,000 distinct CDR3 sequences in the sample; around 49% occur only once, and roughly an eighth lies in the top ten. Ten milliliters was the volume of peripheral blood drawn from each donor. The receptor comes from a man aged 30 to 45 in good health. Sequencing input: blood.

CDR3 loop: CSARDPAFSYEQFF. For the CDR3, the DNA is TGCAGTGCTAGAGATCCCGCGTTCTCCTACGAGCAGTTCTTC. The chain is built from TRBV20-1 and TRBJ2-1; no clear D. Germline-derived CDR1 and CDR2 are DFQATT and SNEGSKA (reference sequence). The V gene lost 0 bases and the J gene lost 10 bases, with 16 bases spanning the gap. CDR3 length equals 14 residues.